Presented here are 3 T cell receptor beta chains from one specimen sequenced in a study of blood T cell repertoires in COVID-19. Sequencing was performed with immunoSEQ multiplex PCR; in TCRdb, only in-frame clones are kept and a portion is missing. The table shows 250,000 to 300,000 clones, with approximately 91% occurring only once. Sequenced: PBMCs or T cells enriched from blood (not recorded which). The origin of the receptors is a middle-aged woman with acute COVID-19.

The rearrangement uses TRBV7-8 and TRBJ2-5; 10 positions match TRBD1. Germline-derived CDR1 and CDR2 are SGHVS and FQNEAQ. The V segment lost 6 bases and the J segment 5 bases; nucleotides outside the gene matches: 6. The CDR3 has 14 residues. The CDR3 is CASSRTGGKETQYF. CDR3 coding DNA: TGTGCCAGCAGTCGGACAGGGGGTAAGGAGACCCAGTACTTC.

As concerns this clone: The identical CDR3 is also encoded by other nucleotide sequences in the sample. This rearrangement joins TRBV14 to TRBJ2-7; D is possibly TRBD1 (5 bases). Germline assignment: CDR1 SGHDN and CDR2 FVKESK. V was pared by 1 base and J by 4 bases, with 8 bases between. The CDR3 contains 13 residues. The CDR3 DNA reads as TGTGCCAGCAGCCAAGTCAGGGCTTACGAGCAGTACTTC. This gives the protein CASSQVRAYEQYF.

This chain connects TRBV28 to TRBJ2-3, with no clear D. This CDR3 is 12 amino acids long. Germline V gene lookup returns CDR1 MDHEN and CDR2 SYDVKM. V was shortened by 5 bases and J by 2 bases, with 5 bases between the two germline ends. CDR3 in DNA: TGTGCCAGCAGTCTCTTCACAGATACGCAGTATTTT. Translated, it gives CASSLFTDTQYF.